The 14 T cell receptor beta chains listed next were all sequenced from one sample in a study of T cell responses to AZD1222 COVID-19 vaccine. The table came from immunoSEQ multiplex PCR; TCRdb's copy has only in-frame clones and leaves some out. Of about 160,000 clones listed, under 95% are singletons. The material was peripheral blood, obtained on day 0 of AZD1222 vaccination. All receptors come from an adult in good health.

The chain carries TRBV14 and TRBJ1-1; D may be TRBD1 (5 bases). The V gene's germline CDR1 is SGHDN and CDR2 FVKESK. Trimming cost V 8 bases and J 0 bases, with 10 bases left between them. The CDR3 spans 13 residues. The DNA for the CDR3 is TGTGCCAGCTCCTGGGGCGTGAACACTGAAGCTTTCTTT. Translated: CASSWGVNTEAFF.

The J gene is TRBJ2-1, the V gene TRBV7-9, with D possibly called TRBD1 or TRBD2 (6 bases each). V lost 1 base and J lost 7, with 20 bases in between. CDR1 SEHNR and CDR2 FQNEAQ come from the germline V gene (reference sequence). CDR3 length: 17 residues. DNA for the CDR3: TGTGCCAGCAGCTTAGGGGGAGGTGAGACAGGACTTAATGAGCAGTTCTTC. Translated: CASSLGGGETGLNEQFF.

This rearrangement joins TRBV6-5 to TRBJ2-7; weak D call: TRBD1 (6 bases). CDR1 is MNHEY and CDR2 is SVGAGI in the germline V gene. The CDR3 has 13 residues. The V and J ends lost 6 bases and 3 bases respectively, with 12 bases between them. The chain's CDR3 is CASRPTGFYEQYF. In DNA, the CDR3 is TGTGCCAGCAGGCCCACAGGGTTCTACGAGCAGTACTTC.

V is TRBV3-1 (or the pseudogene TRBV3-2) and J is TRBJ1-5; D is uncertain. Trimming took off 2 bases at V and 1 base at J, with 9 bases between the two ends. CDR1 is LGHDT, CDR2 YNNKEL, per germline (reference sequence). The length of the CDR3 is 15 residues. The CDR3 here is CASSQRLGSNQPQHF. CDR3 DNA sequence: TGTGCCAGCAGCCAAAGGCTGGGGAGCAATCAGCCCCAGCATTTT.

This sequence joins TRBV28 and TRBJ1-5; TRBD1 aligns across 11 bases. The ends lost 5 bases at V and 6 bases at J; junction bases unmatched: 6. The germline V gene encodes CDR1 MDHEN and CDR2 SYDVKM. The CDR3 runs 15 residues. The CDR3 DNA sequence: TGTGCCAGCAGTCCAAGGACAGGGGGCGGTCAGCCCCAGCATTTT. Amino acid sequence: CASSPRTGGGQPQHF. Supplemented by reference TRBV28 and TRBJ1-5, the full variable domain reads DVKVTQSSRYLVKRTGEKVFLECVQDMDHENMFWYRQDPGLGLRLIYFSYDVKMKEKGDIPEGYSVSREKKERFSLILESASTNQTSMYLCASSPRTGGGQPQHFGDGTRLSIL.

The chain couples TRBV6-5 to TRBJ1-3; D is unresolved. Trimming removed 1 base from V and 4 bases from J, with 5 bases in between. Germline V gene data show CDR1 as MNHEY and CDR2 as SVGAGI. The CDR3 length is 13 residues. CDR3 in amino acids: CASSYFSGNTIYF. The CDR3 nucleotides are TGTGCCAGCAGTTACTTCTCCGGAAACACCATATATTTT.

The chain joins TRBV5-1 to TRBJ2-5; 8 bases are shared with TRBD2. The length of the CDR3 is 15 residues. After removal of 1 base from V and 5 bases from J, the junction contained 7 bases not matched to a gene. Germline V gene sequence: CDR1 SGHRS, CDR2 YFSETQ. The CDR3 region is CASSLRTGRGETQYF. Written as DNA, the CDR3 is TGCGCCAGCAGCTTGAGAACCGGGAGGGGGGAGACCCAGTACTTC.

This clone was seen a single time. The rearrangement links TRBV6-5 to TRBJ2-7; D is possibly TRBD2 (5 bases). V lost 7 bases and J 3 bases, leaving 10 bases between the germline ends. Germline CDR1 and CDR2: MNHEY and SVGAGI. The CDR3 has 12 residues. In DNA form, the CDR3 reads TGTGCCAGCACTGGACTCCGCTACGAGCAGTACTTC. This gives the protein CASTGLRYEQYF.

This clone is a singleton in its sample. The rearrangement links TRBV12-3 or TRBV12-4 to TRBJ2-7; D not resolved. Trimming shortened V by 6 bases and J by 2 bases, and 8 bases separated the two germline ends. The CDR3 totals 12 residues. The CDR3 reads CASSRFTYEQYF. DNA for the CDR3: TGTGCCAGCAGCCGGTTTACCTACGAGCAGTACTTC.

The rearrangement joins TRBV24-1 to TRBJ2-3; 8 nucleotides match TRBD1. Looked up from germline, CDR1 is KGHDR and CDR2 is SFDVKD. With V trimmed by 3 bases and J by 6 bases, 7 bases remained unmatched. This CDR3 comprises 15 residues. CDR3 protein: CATSDHGTGGDTQYF. CDR3 coding DNA: TGTGCCACCAGTGATCATGGGACAGGCGGCGATACGCAGTATTTT.

This chain uses TRBV18 with TRBJ2-1; possible D gene TRBD2, 5 bases. The CDR3 is 15 amino acids. V was pared by 5 bases and J by 9 bases, with 20 bases between. Germline-derived CDR1 and CDR2 are KGHSH and LQKENI. In DNA form, the CDR3 reads TGTGCCAGCTCATCAAAGAGGGCCGACCCGGGTGAGCAGTTCTTC. This encodes CASSSKRADPGEQFF.

The DNA for the CDR3 is TGTGCCAGCAGCGGGACTAGCGGGAGCATCGAGCAGTTCTTC. It encodes CASSGTSGSIEQFF. The rearrangement uses TRBV11-2 and TRBJ2-1; 14 bases line up with TRBD2. This CDR3 spans 14 amino acids. The ends lost 5 bases at V and 10 bases at J; junction bases unmatched: 4. CDR1 and CDR2 from the germline V gene are SGHAT and FQNNGV.

The chain has TRBV10-3 and TRBJ2-6; perhaps D is TRBD1 or TRBD2 (5 bases each). The germline V gene encodes CDR1 ENHRY and CDR2 SYGVKD. Trimming shortened V by 2 bases and J by 0 bases, and 11 bases separated the two germline ends. CDR3 length equals 17 residues. CDR3 sequence (DNA): TGTGCCATCAGTGAGGCCGGGACGGCCTCTGGGGCCAACGTCCTGACTTTC. This encodes CAISEAGTASGANVLTF.

As DNA, the CDR3 is TGTGCCAGCAGCCAACAAAGCGGGGCTGGGGCCAACGTCCTGACTTTC. This codes for CASSQQSGAGANVLTF. The rearrangement uses TRBV3-1 (or the pseudogene TRBV3-2) and TRBJ2-6; TRBD2 agrees at 7 bases. After removal of 2 bases from V and 2 bases from J, the junction contained 3 bases not matched to a gene. Germline CDR1 reads LGHDT; CDR2 reads YNNKEL (reference sequence). The CDR3 length is 16 residues.